Below, 17 T cell receptor beta chains from the same sample are listed, as sequenced in a study of CD8+CD57+ T cells in acquired aplastic anemia. The template used for profiling TCR beta VDJ and CDR3 was genomic DNA. TCRdb called the reads again in MiXCR, with one record for every CDR3 protein. Here the sample spans 200,000 to 250,000 distinct CDR3 sequences, around 46% being singletons. CD8+CD57+ cell expansion, shown by flow cytometry, had occurred in the patients selected for sequencing. The material sequenced was sorted CD4+, CD8+, or CD8+CD57+ T cells (not recorded which) from PBMCs. The receptors derive from a human donor with aplastic anemia.

This clonotype was recorded at least ten times. This chain links TRBV20-1 with TRBJ1-2; D is unclear. V lost 5 bases to trimming and J lost 0 bases, with 16 bases between them. In germline, CDR1 is DFQATT, CDR2 SNEGSKA (reference sequence). The length of the CDR3 is 15 residues. For the CDR3, the DNA is TGCAGTGCTTTCGGACCTACTGATTCTAACTATGGCTACACCTTC. This encodes CSAFGPTDSNYGYTF.

The gene calls are TRBV6-2 or TRBV6-3 and TRBJ1-1; possibly TRBD1 for D (6 bases). This CDR3 has 14 residues. Between the trimmed V and J ends, which lost 6 bases and 0 bases, there was a span of 11 bases. The germline V gene encodes CDR1 MNHEY and CDR2 SVGEGT. The CDR3 region is CASSDGGLNTEAFF. CDR3 bases: TGTGCCAGCAGCGACGGGGGGCTGAACACTGAAGCTTTCTTT.

The J gene is TRBJ2-7, the V gene TRBV15, with D maybe TRBD1 (6 bases). The CDR3 contains 13 residues. V was clipped by 3 bases and J by 4 bases, with 10 bases between them. In germline, CDR1 is LNHNV, CDR2 YYDKDF (reference sequence). The CDR3 loop reads CATSSGTLYEQYF. The CDR3 region has the DNA TGTGCCACCAGCAGTGGGACACTATACGAGCAGTACTTC.

J is TRBJ1-2 and V is TRBV5-1, with D perhaps matching TRBD1 (5 bases). The CDR3 is 14 residues long. Germline V gene sequence: CDR1 SGHRS, CDR2 YFSETQ. With 4 bases removed from V and 6 bases from J, the gap between germline ends came to 16 bases. The CDR3 is CASSQRGEAHGYTF. The CDR3 DNA is TGCGCCAGCAGCCAGAGAGGGGAGGCGCATGGCTACACCTTC.

This clonotype was detected ten times or more. This chain links TRBV7-8 with TRBJ1-4; D gene unclear. The CDR3 sequence is 15 residues long. Trimming left V 1 base short and J 1 base short, with 7 bases between. Germline V gives CDR1 SGHVS, CDR2 FQNEAQ. The CDR3 region is CASSLVLGTNEKLFF. CDR3 DNA sequence: TGTGCCAGCAGCTTAGTCTTGGGAACTAATGAAAAACTGTTTTTT.

This clonotype was recorded a few times. The chain has TRBV27 and TRBJ1-5, with a possible D match to TRBD1 (6 bases). The CDR3 consists of 15 residues. CDR1 is MNHEY, CDR2 SMNVEV, per germline (reference sequence). The ends were cut back, 2 bases at V and 3 bases at J, with 11 bases in the middle. In nucleotides, the CDR3 is TGTGCCAGCAGTTTACCTTACAGGGTCAATCAGCCCCAGCATTTT. Protein product: CASSLPYRVNQPQHF.

The chain couples TRBV20-1 to TRBJ1-6, with unresolved D. Trimming stripped 3 bases from V and 14 bases from J, with 17 bases between. This CDR3 region has 13 residues. CDR1 and CDR2 (germline): DFQATT, SNEGSKA (reference sequence). The DNA for the CDR3 is TGCAGTGCTAGGGGAGGGAGCTTTCAAACCCTCCACTTT. Protein: CSARGGSFQTLHF.

This clonotype was observed at least ten times. The chain is built from TRBV7-2 and TRBJ2-1; TRBD2 matches 11 bases. After removal of 5 bases from V and 9 bases from J, the junction contained 9 bases not matched to a gene. The germline V gene encodes CDR1 SGHTA and CDR2 FQGNSA. This CDR3 has 15 amino acids. CDR3 amino acids: CASSEALAGGPEQFF. In nucleotides, the CDR3 is TGTGCCAGCAGCGAGGCGTTAGCGGGGGGGCCTGAGCAGTTCTTC.

The gene calls are TRBV9 and TRBJ1-1; D perhaps matches TRBD1 (6 bases). Between the trimmed V and J ends, which lost 3 bases and 4 bases, there was a span of 10 bases. Germline V lookup: CDR1 SGDLS, CDR2 YYNGEE. CDR3 length: 13 residues. CDR3 protein: CASSATGRTEAFF. For the CDR3, the DNA is TGTGCCAGCAGCGCTACAGGGCGCACTGAAGCTTTCTTT.

There are many counts of this clonotype. The chain has TRBV20-1 and TRBJ2-7; maybe TRBD2 (6 bases). Germline V CDR1 and CDR2: DFQATT, SNEGSKA (reference sequence). This CDR3 is 13 amino acids long. Trimming pared 3 bases from V and 1 base from J, leaving 10 bases between. The chain's CDR3 is CSARLARSYEQYF. The DNA of the CDR3 is TGCAGTGCTAGGCTAGCGAGGTCCTACGAGCAGTACTTC.

This clonotype is deemed medium-sized. The chain recombines TRBV20-1 with TRBJ2-5, with unresolved D. Trimming took off 1 base at V and 2 bases at J, with 11 bases between the two ends. CDR1 is DFQATT and CDR2 is SNEGSKA in the germline V gene (reference sequence). There are 14 residues in the CDR3. This CDR3 is CSARADEPQETQYF. CDR3 nucleotides: TGCAGTGCTAGAGCCGACGAGCCTCAAGAGACCCAGTACTTC.

The chain combines TRBV5-1 with TRBJ2-7, with D perhaps matching TRBD1 (8 bases). The CDR3 has 15 residues. Germline V gene lookup returns CDR1 SGHRS and CDR2 YFSETQ. V was pared by 0 bases and J by 2 bases, with 12 bases between. CDR3 amino acids: CASSLGTGTTYEQYF. The CDR3 nucleotides read TGCGCCAGCAGCTTGGGGACAGGGACTACCTACGAGCAGTACTTC.

This clonotype was seen a few times. In DNA, the CDR3 is TGTGCCAGCGGTGGGACTGTTGAGAATTCACCCCTCCACTTT. Residues: CASGGTVENSPLHF. The V gene is TRBV2, the J gene TRBJ1-6; a weak D match, TRBD1 (5 bases). CDR3 length: 14 residues. CDR1 SNHLY and CDR2 FYNNEI come from the germline V gene. V shed 8 bases and J shed 7 bases, with 15 bases lying between them.

The rearrangement links TRBV11-2 to TRBJ2-3; perhaps TRBD1 as D (6 bases). Between the trimmed V and J ends, which lost 5 bases and 0 bases, there was a span of 15 bases. The germline CDR1 and CDR2 sequences are SGHAT and FQNNGV. This CDR3 is built from 16 residues. The CDR3 loop reads CASSPGQTLSTDTQYF. Written as DNA, the CDR3 is TGTGCCAGCAGCCCCGGACAGACCCTTAGCACAGATACGCAGTATTTT.

This clonotype came up many times. The chain couples TRBV28 to TRBJ2-7; TRBD2 matches at 13 bases. V was clipped by 6 bases and J by 2 bases; unmatched bases: 1. The CDR3 has 14 residues. The germline gives CDR1 MDHEN, CDR2 SYDVKM. The CDR3 spells CASSGLAGAYEQYF. The DNA of the CDR3 is TGTGCCAGCAGCGGACTAGCGGGAGCCTACGAGCAGTACTTC.

The CDR3 sequence: CASSQDGKREKHYNEQFF. The CDR3 bases are TGTGCCAGCAGCCAAGATGGTAAGCGGGAGAAGCACTACAATGAGCAGTTCTTC. The chain combines TRBV7-2 with TRBJ2-1, with 8 positions matching TRBD2. This CDR3 has 18 amino acids. CDR1 and CDR2 (germline): SGHTA, FQGNSA. The V and J ends lost 5 bases and 3 bases, in that order; junction bases with no gene match: 15.

The table lists this clonotype with many counts. This rearrangement joins TRBV24-1 to TRBJ2-3, with D tentatively TRBD1 (5 bases). V was trimmed by 4 bases and J by 2 bases, leaving 15 bases between them. Looked up from germline, CDR1 is KGHDR and CDR2 is SFDVKD. The CDR3 has 16 amino acids. The CDR3, as DNA: TGTGCCACCAGTGACACAGACAGCTCCCTCACAGATACGCAGTATTTT. Amino acid sequence: CATSDTDSSLTDTQYF.